This T cell receptor (beta chain) is drawn from a study of T cell repertoires in cytomegalovirus infection. Study details: Used in the study were CMV epitopes, some recently identified and HLA-C-restricted, others well-studied and HLA-B-restricted. Matching HLA type and CMV infection were both indicated by public TCR beta signatures.

Study-wide findings and caveats: Dominating the ex vivo response were HLA-C-restricted CMV-specific TCR beta clonotypes. Identification of carriers of CMV plus the relevant HLA was performed using cumulative public TCR beta family frequency.

Each CDR3 protein gets one entry after TCRdb re-called the reads with MiXCR. The sample contains approximately 770,000 distinct CDR3 sequences, almost 30% of which appear only once. Concerning this clonotype itself: The target antigen is unknown.

Trimming pared 6 bases from V and 6 bases from J, leaving 11 bases between. The CDR3 runs 12 residues. Looked up from germline, CDR1 is ENHRY and CDR2 is SYGVKD. V gene TRBV10-3 combines with J gene TRBJ1-2; D call uncertain. The source is a human donor in good health (CMV status not recorded). Some clones in this sample may be carry-over from other donors' samples. The sequencing used cultured CD8+ T cells from PBMCs, collected from culture after CMV antigen stimulation. CDR3 amino acids: CAIRTETNGYTF. The CDR3 DNA sequence: TGTGCCATCAGGACTGAGACTAATGGCTACACCTTC.